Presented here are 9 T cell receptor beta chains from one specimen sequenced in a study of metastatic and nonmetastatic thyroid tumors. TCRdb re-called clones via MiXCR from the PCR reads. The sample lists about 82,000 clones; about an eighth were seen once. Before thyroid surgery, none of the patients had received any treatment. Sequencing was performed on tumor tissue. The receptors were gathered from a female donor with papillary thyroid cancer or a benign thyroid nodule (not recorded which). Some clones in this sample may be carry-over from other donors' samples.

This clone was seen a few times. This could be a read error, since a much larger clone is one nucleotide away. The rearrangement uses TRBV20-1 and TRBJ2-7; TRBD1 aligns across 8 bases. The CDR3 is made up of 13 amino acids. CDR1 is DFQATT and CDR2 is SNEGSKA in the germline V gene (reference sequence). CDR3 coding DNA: TGCAGTGCTGGAGATGGACAGGGTTACGAGCAGTACTTC. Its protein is CSAGDGQGYEQYF.

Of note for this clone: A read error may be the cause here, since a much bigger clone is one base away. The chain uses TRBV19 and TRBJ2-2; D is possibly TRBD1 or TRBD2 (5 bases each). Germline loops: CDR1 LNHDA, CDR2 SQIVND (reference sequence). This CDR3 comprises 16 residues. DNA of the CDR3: TGTGCCAGTAATTCGGGACCCCATTTGGGCACCGGGGAGCAGTTTTTT. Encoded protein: CASNSGPHLGTGEQFF.

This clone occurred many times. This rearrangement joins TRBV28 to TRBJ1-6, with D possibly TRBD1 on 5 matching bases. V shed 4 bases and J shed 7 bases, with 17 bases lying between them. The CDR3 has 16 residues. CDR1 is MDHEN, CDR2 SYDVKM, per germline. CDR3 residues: CASSSVGGNQNSPLHF. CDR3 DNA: TGTGCCAGCAGTTCCGTTGGGGGGAATCAAAATTCACCCCTCCACTTT.

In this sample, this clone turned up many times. Here the CDR3 reads CATSREGVLRGTEAFF. CDR3 coding DNA: TGTGCCACCAGCAGAGAGGGGGTATTAAGGGGCACTGAAGCTTTCTTT. The V and J genes are TRBV15 and TRBJ1-1; maybe TRBD1 (5 bases). The CDR3 is 16 amino acids. V was trimmed by 0 bases and J by 4 bases, leaving 15 bases between them. The V gene's germline CDR1 is LNHNV and CDR2 YYDKDF (reference sequence).

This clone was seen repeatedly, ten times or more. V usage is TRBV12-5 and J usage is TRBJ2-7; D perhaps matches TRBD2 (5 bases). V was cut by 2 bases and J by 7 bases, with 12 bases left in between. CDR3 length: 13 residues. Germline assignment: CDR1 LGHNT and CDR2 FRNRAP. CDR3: CASGLKGSGEQYF. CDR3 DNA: TGTGCTAGTGGTTTGAAAGGGTCGGGGGAGCAGTACTTC.

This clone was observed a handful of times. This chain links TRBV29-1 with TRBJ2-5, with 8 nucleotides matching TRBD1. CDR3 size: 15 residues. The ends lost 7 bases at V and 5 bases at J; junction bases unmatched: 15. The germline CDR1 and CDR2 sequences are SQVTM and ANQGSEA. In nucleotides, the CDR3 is TGCAGCGCCACCCCGTCCGGACAGGGATTGGAGACCCAGTACTTC. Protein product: CSATPSGQGLETQYF.

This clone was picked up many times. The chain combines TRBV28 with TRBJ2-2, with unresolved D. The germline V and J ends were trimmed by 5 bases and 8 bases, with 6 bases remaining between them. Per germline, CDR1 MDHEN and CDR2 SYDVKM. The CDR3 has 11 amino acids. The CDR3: CASSDGGELFF. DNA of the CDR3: TGTGCCAGCAGTGACGGAGGGGAGCTGTTTTTT.

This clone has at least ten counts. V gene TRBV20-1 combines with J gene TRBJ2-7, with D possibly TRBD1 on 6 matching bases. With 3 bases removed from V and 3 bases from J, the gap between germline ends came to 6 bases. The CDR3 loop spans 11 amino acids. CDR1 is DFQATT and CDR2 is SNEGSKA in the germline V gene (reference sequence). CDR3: CSARDSYEQYF. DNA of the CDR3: TGCAGTGCTAGGGACAGCTACGAGCAGTACTTC.

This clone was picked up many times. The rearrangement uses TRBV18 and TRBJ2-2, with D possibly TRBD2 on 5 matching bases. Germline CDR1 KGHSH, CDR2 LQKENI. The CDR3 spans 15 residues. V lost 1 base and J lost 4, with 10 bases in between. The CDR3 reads CASSPRERTTGELFF. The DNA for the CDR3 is TGTGCCAGCTCACCACGGGAGCGAACCACCGGGGAGCTGTTTTTT.